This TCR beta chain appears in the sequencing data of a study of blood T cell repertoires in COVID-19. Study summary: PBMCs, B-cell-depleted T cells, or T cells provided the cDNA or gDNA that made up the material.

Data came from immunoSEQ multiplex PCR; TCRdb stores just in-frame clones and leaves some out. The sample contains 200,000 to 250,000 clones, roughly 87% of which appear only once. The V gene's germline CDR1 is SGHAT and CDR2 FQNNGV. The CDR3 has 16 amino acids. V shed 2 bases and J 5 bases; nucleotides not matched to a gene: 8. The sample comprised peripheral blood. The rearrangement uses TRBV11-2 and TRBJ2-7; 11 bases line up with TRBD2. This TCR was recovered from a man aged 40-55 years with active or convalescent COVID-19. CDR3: CASSLRPSGRPNEQYF. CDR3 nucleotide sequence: TGTGCCAGCAGCTTAAGGCCTAGCGGGAGGCCCAACGAGCAGTACTTC.